These 10 T cell receptor beta chains were all obtained from the same sample, sequenced in a study of T-cell reconstitution after alpha-beta-depleted transplantation in children. The TCRbeta library was prepared with unique molecular identifiers. TCRdb ran MiXCR on the PCR reads and lists one entry per CDR3 protein. The data contain 210,000 or so distinct CDR3 sequences, 8% to 9.5% of them singletons. The specimen was PBMCs from the stem cell graft donor, collected from the stem cell graft. These receptors were taken from a human donor who donated a stem cell graft to a child with acute lymphoblastic leukemia.

This clonotype was seen only a few times. The V call is TRBV4-2, the J call TRBJ2-1, with 12 bases identical to TRBD2. Germline V gives CDR1 LGHNA, CDR2 YNFKEQ. V trimming: 0 bases; J trimming: 7 bases; junction bases outside the gene matches: 10. The CDR3 runs to 18 residues. The CDR3 region is CASSQDVGLAGMTNEQFF. The CDR3 region has the DNA TGTGCCAGCAGCCAAGATGTAGGACTAGCGGGGATGACGAATGAGCAGTTCTTC.

This clonotype was detected ten times or more. V and J are TRBV5-1 and TRBJ2-3; D assignment may be TRBD1 or TRBD2 (5 bases each). Germline assignment: CDR1 SGHRS and CDR2 YFSETQ. The CDR3 has 16 residues. Trimming pared 0 bases from V and 0 bases from J, leaving 11 bases between. CDR3 DNA sequence: TGCGCCAGCAGCTTGGGAGGGGCCCCTAGCACAGATACGCAGTATTTT. The encoded protein is CASSLGGAPSTDTQYF.

This clonotype was observed many times. The CDR3 region has the DNA TGCAGCGTTGAAGACTGGGAAACGAACACCGGGGAGCTGTTTTTT. Amino acid sequence: CSVEDWETNTGELFF. The rearrangement uses TRBV29-1 and TRBJ2-2; D not certain. Germline CDR1 reads SQVTM; CDR2 reads ANQGSEA. Trimming shortened V by 0 bases and J by 0 bases, and 8 bases separated the two germline ends. This CDR3 has 15 amino acids.

The gene calls are TRBV25-1 and TRBJ2-7; D is unclear. CDR1 MGHDK and CDR2 SYGVNS come from the germline V gene. The CDR3 loop spans 16 amino acids. Trimming shortened V by 1 base and J by 6 bases, and 19 bases separated the two germline ends. CDR3 amino acids: CASSESAGLVIGEQYF. The DNA for the CDR3 is TGTGCCAGCAGTGAATCCGCCGGCTTAGTGATAGGCGAGCAGTACTTC.

This clonotype was recorded a few times. V and J are TRBV5-1 and TRBJ1-3; D perhaps matches TRBD1 (5 bases). The CDR3 runs 17 residues. V dropped 0 bases and J dropped 0 bases, with 13 bases sitting between them. Germline-derived CDR1 and CDR2 are SGHRS and YFSETQ. The CDR3 DNA reads as TGCGCCAGCAGCTTGGCCCAGGGACCCGGCTCTGGAAACACCATATATTTT. This encodes CASSLAQGPGSGNTIYF.

This clonotype was picked up many times. V is TRBV29-1 and J is TRBJ2-5; 11 bases agree with TRBD2. The ends lost 6 bases at V and 5 bases at J; junction bases unmatched: 11. CDR1 SQVTM and CDR2 ANQGSEA come from the germline V gene. The CDR3 is 15 residues long. The CDR3 here is CSVEGSGGAVETQYF. CDR3 coding DNA: TGCAGCGTCGAGGGTAGCGGGGGGGCCGTGGAGACCCAGTACTTC.

The chain joins TRBV20-1 to TRBJ2-3; the D gene could be TRBD1 or TRBD2 (5 bases each). V lost 3 bases and J lost 2, with 9 bases in between. CDR1 is DFQATT, CDR2 SNEGSKA, per germline (reference sequence). The CDR3 is 13 amino acids. The CDR3 region is CSARGTDTDTQYF. The CDR3 region has the DNA TGCAGTGCTAGGGGGACCGACACAGATACGCAGTATTTT.

This clonotype was observed a few times. CDR3 sequence (DNA): TGTGCCAGCAGCCGTCAGGGACAGGGCAGCACTGAAGCTTTCTTT. Amino acids: CASSRQGQGSTEAFF. This rearrangement joins TRBV7-9 to TRBJ1-1; 9 nucleotides agree with TRBD1. This CDR3 comprises 15 residues. The germline V gene has CDR1 SEHNR and CDR2 FQNEAQ (reference sequence). V shed 5 bases and J 4 bases; nucleotides not matched to a gene: 8. The whole variable domain, filled in from reference TRBV7-9 and TRBJ1-1, reads DTGVSQNPRHKITKRGQNVTFRCDPISEHNRLYWYRQTLGQGPEFLTYFQNEAQLEKSRLLSDRFSAERPKGSFSTLEIQRTEQGDSAMYLCASSRQGQGSTEAFFGQGTRLTVV.

This clonotype appeared many times. The rearrangement joins TRBV29-1 to TRBJ2-1; D not resolved. Between the trimmed V and J ends, which lost 4 bases and 8 bases, there was a span of 12 bases. Germline V CDR1 and CDR2: SQVTM, ANQGSEA. There are 12 residues in the CDR3. As DNA, the CDR3 is TGCAGCGTTGTTGACATCGGATATGAGCAGTTCTTC. Amino acid sequence: CSVVDIGYEQFF.

The chain recombines TRBV10-3 with TRBJ1-2, with D possibly matching TRBD1 (5 bases). Germline V gene sequence: CDR1 ENHRY, CDR2 SYGVKD. Trimming removed 7 bases at V and 1 base at J, with 31 bases between. The CDR3 covers 20 residues. CDR3 coding DNA: TGTGCCATCACCGACCCTCTTGGGTCAGGGTCCCTCTCCGATAACTATGGCTACACCTTC. This encodes CAITDPLGSGSLSDNYGYTF.